This T cell receptor (beta chain) is from a study of cytomegalovirus exposure and HLA in healthy donors. CDR3 length: 14 residues. The trim removed 6 bases at V and 0 bases at J, leaving 1 base unmatched. The germline gives CDR1 MRHNA, CDR2 SNTAGT. Amplification used 60 Vbeta primers and 13 Jbeta primers. Sequencing used immunoSEQ multiplex PCR; TCRdb keeps in-frame clones, though not all of them. The sample has 200,000 or so clones, less than 80% seen once; the top ten hold around 0.2%. Concerning this clone itself: Its antigen is unknown.

While unrecorded immune exposures were likely, the donors were nominally healthy when sampled. General study results and limits: CMV serostatus was the only recorded immune exposure for donors.

The TCR originated in a girl between 2 and 10 years old in good health and CMV-seronegative. Source material: PBMCs. This chain connects TRBV6-4 to TRBJ2-3; 9 bases align to TRBD1. DNA for the CDR3: TGTGCCAGCAGACAGGGGGCTAGCACAGATACGCAGTATTTT. This gives the protein CASRQGASTDTQYF.